This T cell receptor beta chain was retrieved from a study of T cell responses to AZD1222 COVID-19 vaccine listed by TCRdb under 2021. Regarding the study in general: A total of about 240 trial participants underwent TCR sequencing, of whom 207 received two doses of AZD1222 and some 26 received two doses of the MenACWY control vaccine. Enrollment into the trials was organized by age into subgroups of 18-55, 56-69 and 70-plus years, and those subgroups contained roughly 150, 30 and 60 TCR-sequenced participants, respectively. Beyond this particular receptor, the publication reports: The 56-69-year group was small, and its depth increase did not reach significance, likely because of low power. Reportedly, almost half of the unique spike-specific TCRs recognized epitopes lying outside the regions that are mutated in the B.1.351 and B.1.1.7 variants. Because no day 14 peak-response samples were available, repertoires were characterized only after the peak T cell response. Participants were mostly white British, with more females than males. The authors suggested clonal diversity may have been underestimated. A significant rise in spike-specific TCR breadth and depth was observed after two AZD1222 doses relative to day 0 and relative to MenACWY recipients. The vaccine-associated CD4 TCRs covered the entire spike protein, and the dominant responses fell in regions 160-218 and 743-854. Conclusions about previously exposed vaccinees are limited, since just five to seven AZD1222 recipients were seropositive for SARS-CoV-2 at baseline.

The CDR3 regions of human TCRbeta chains were analyzed by immunosequencing. On the study's bioinformatics: TCRs in the repertoires were compared against a reference library of SARS-CoV-2-specific TCRs that had been generated with the MIRA antigen-specificity platform. Breadth was defined as the fraction of unique TCRs that were SARS-CoV-2-associated, and depth was defined as the fraction of total T cells that were SARS-CoV-2-associated. Using the MIRA data, each spike-specific TCR was assigned both to the spike region to which the TCR was reactive and to a CD4 or CD8 class. Log10-transformed breadth and depth values were compared by one-way ANOVA with Sidak's multiple comparisons tests. TCRdb took this table from immuneACCESS and kept in-frame rearrangements with V and J called. Such tables lack part of the clones; where checked against another copy, unresolved V genes explain under half of the gap, and the rest is unexplained. That table supplies the V and J calls and clone size; D and trimming were determined from the DNA. A total of about 160,000 clones appear in this sample, more than 80% of them only once. 3% to 3.5% of the sample is held by the ten biggest clonotypes.

The V and J ends are trimmed by 6 bases and 7 bases, leaving 16 bases between them. The germline V gene gives CDR1 as MDHEN and CDR2 as SYDVKM. The CDR3 contains 15 residues, cysteine and phenylalanine counted. This entry keeps only the CDR3 DNA: 45 bases, framed from base 1. The time point tag for this specimen amounts to: about 28 days (+/-7) after the second vaccine dose. AZD1222 recipients whose second dose came at about 4 weeks and those whose second dose came at about 12 weeks were combined into one group, since spike-specific TCR depth and breadth did not differ between the two schedules. Vaccinee samples came from UK trials COV001 and COV002, including a single-blind randomized controlled phase 2/3 trial of AZD1222 (ChAdOx1 nCoV-19) in healthy adults. For TCRbeta chain sequencing, PBMC samples from trial participants were taken at day 0 and at day 28 after the second dose. Points on this clone: This clone's antigen is unknown. The input lacks base qualities; no much larger clone sits a single base away.

Recombination joined TRBV28 with TRBJ1-6; a weak D assignment points to TRBD1 (6 bases agree). The specimen was peripheral blood, collected 28 days after the second AZD1222 dose. The source is an adult who received the AZD1222 COVID-19 vaccine. The sequenced DNA is TGTGCCAGCAGGACAGCAGGGGTGGGGAATTCACCCCTCCACTTT. Its product reads: CASRTAGVGNSPLHF.